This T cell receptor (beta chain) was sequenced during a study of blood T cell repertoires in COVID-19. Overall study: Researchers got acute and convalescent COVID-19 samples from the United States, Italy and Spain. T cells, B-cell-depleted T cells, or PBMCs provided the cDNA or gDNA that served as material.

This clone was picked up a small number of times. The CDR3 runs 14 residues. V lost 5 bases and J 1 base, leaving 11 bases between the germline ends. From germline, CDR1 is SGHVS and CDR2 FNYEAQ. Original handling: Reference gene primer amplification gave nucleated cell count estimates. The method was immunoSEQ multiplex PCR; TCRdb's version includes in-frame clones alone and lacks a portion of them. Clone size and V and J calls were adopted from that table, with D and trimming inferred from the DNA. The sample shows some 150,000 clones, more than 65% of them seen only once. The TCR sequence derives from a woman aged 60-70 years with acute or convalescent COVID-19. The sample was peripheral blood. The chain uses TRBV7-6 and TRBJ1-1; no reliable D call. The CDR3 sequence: CASSPRAGNTEAFF. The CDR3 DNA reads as TGTGCCAGCAGCCCCCGGGCGGGGAACACTGAAGCTTTCTTT.